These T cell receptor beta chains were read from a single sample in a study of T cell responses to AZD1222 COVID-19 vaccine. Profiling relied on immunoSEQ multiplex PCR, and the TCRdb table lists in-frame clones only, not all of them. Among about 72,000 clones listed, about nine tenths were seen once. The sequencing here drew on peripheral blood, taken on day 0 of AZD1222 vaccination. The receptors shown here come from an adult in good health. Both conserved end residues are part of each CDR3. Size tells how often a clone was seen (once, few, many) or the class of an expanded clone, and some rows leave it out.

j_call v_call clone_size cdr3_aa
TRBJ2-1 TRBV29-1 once CSVGTGRNEQFF
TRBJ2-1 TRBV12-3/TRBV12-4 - CASAKGSYNEQFF
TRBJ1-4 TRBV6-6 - CASSYSLGQGSEKLFF
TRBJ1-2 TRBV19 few CASRNPGTVNYGYTF
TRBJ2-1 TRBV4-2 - CASSQAFGTSGGADEQFF
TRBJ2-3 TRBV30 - CAWSLSSDTQYF
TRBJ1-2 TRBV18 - CASSPQGINGYTF
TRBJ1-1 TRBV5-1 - CASGLDVMNTEAFF
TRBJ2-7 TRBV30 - CAWTKGQVLHEQYF
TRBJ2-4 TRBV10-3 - CAISESMGDIAKNIQYF
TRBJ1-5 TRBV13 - CASSRGGTGQPQHF
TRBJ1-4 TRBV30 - CAWSATGSGEKLFF
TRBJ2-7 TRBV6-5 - CASRHDRSGQYF
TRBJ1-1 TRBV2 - CASTTDGYTEAFF
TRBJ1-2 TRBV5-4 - CASSRLLGTGGGYTF
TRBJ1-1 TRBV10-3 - CAIRGARGGNTEAFF
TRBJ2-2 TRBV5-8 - CASSLLGADTGELFF
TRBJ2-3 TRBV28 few CASSAPSDLTDTQYF
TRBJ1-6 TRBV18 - CASSPKIGGSYNSPLHF
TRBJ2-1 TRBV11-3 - CASSLAGGEDEQFF
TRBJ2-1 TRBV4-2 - CASSQESGGANEQFF
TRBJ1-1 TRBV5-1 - CASSLVWGGTEAFF
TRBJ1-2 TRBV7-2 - CASSLVVNYGYTF
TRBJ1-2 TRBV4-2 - CASSPTRGGRLLWGYTF
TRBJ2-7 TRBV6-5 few CASSYTLNRASEQYF
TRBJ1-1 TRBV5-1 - CASSLRQGGEAFF
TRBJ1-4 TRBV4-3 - CASSQDWTGLNEKLFF
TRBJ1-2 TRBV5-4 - CASSLVPEGGYTF
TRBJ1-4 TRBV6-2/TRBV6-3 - CASSYEGNEKLFF
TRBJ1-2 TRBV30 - CAWSVDYYGYTF
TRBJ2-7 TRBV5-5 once CASSFMGVGSYEQYF
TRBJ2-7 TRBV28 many CASRPGTSSYEQYF
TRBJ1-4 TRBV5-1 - CASSQDRPNEKLFF